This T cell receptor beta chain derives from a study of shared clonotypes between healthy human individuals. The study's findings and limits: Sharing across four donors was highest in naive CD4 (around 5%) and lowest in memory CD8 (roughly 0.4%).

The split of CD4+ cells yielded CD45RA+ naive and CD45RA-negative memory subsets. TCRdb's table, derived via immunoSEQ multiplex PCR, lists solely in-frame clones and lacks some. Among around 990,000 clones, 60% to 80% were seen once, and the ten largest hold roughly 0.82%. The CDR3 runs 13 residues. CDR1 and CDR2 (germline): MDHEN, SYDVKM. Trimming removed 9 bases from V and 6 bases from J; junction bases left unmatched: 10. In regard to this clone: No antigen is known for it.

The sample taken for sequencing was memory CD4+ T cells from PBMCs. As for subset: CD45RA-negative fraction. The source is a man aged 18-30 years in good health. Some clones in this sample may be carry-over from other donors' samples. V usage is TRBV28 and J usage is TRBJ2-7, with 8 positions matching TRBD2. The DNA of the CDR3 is TGTGCCAGTCGACTAGCGCACTTTTCCGAGCAGTACTTC. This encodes CASRLAHFSEQYF.